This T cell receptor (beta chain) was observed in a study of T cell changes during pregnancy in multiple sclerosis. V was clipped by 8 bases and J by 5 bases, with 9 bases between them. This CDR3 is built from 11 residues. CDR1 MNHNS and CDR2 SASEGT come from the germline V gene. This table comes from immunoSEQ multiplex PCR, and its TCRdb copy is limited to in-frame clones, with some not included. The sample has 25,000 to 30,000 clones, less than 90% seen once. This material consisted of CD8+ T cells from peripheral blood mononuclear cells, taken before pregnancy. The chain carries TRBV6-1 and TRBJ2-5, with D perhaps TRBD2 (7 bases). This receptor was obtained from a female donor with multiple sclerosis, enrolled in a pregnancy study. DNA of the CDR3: TGTGCCAGCCGGGGGGCCGAGACCCAGTACTTC. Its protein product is CASRGAETQYF.